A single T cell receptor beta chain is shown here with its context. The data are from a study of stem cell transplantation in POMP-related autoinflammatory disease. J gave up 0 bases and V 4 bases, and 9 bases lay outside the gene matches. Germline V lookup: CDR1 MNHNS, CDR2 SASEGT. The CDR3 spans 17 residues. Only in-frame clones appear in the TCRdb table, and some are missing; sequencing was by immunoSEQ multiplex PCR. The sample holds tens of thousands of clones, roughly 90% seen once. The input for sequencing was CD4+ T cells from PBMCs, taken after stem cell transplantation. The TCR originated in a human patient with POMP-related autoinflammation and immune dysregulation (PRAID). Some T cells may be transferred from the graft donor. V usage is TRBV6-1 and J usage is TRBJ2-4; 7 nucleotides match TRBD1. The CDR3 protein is CASSGGWGQLAKNIQYF. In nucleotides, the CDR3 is TGTGCCAGCAGTGGGGGCTGGGGACAGCTAGCCAAAAACATTCAGTACTTC.